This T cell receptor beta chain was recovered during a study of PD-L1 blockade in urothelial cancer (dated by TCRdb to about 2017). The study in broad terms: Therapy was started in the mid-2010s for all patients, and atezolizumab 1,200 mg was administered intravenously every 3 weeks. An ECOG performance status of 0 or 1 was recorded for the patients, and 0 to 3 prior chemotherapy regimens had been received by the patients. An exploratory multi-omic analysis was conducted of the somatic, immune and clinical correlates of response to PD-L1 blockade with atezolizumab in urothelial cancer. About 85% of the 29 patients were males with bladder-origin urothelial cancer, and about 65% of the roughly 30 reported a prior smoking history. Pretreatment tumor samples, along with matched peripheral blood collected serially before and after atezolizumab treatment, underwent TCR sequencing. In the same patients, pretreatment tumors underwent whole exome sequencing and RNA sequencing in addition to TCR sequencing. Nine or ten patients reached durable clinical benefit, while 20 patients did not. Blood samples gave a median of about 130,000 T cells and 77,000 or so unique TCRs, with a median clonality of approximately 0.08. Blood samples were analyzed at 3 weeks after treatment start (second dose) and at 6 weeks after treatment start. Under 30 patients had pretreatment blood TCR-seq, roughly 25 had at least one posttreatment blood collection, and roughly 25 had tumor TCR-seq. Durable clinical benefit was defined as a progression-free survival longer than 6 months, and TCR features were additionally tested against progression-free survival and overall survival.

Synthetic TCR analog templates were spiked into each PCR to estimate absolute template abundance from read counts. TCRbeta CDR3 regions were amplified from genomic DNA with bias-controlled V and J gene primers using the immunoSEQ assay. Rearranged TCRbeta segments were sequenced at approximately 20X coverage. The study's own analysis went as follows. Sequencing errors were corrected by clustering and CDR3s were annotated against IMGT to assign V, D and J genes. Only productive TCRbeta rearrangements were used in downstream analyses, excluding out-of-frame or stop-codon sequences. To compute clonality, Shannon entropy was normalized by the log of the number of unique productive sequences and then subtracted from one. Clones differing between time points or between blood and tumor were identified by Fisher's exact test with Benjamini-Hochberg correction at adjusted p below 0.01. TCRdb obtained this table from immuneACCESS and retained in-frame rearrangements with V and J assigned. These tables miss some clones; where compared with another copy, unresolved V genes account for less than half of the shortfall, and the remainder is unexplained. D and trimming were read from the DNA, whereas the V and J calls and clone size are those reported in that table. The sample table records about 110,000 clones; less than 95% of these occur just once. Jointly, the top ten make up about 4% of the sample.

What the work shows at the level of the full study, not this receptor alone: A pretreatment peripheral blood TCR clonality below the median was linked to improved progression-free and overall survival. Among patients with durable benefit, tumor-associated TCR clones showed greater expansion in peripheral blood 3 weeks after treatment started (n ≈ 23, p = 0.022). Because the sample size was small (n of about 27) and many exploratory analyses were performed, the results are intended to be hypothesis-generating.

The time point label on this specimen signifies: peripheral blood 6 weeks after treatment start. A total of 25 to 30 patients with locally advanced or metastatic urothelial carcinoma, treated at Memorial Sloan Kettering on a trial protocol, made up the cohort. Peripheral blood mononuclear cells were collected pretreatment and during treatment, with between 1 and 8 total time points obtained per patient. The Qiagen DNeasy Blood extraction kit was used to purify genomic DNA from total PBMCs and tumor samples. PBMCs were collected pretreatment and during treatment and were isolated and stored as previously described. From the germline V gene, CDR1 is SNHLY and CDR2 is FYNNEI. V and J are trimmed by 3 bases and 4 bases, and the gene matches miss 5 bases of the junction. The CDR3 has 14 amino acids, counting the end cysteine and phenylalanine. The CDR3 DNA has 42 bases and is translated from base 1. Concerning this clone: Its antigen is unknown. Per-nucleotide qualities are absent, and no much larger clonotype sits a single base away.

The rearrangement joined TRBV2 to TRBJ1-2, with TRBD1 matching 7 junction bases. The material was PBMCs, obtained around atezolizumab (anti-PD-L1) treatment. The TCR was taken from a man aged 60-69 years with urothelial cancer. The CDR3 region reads CASSDEGGGYGYTF. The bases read TGTGCCAGCAGTGATGAAGGGGGCGGCTATGGCTACACCTTC.